This T cell receptor (beta chain) was identified in a study of blood T cell repertoires in COVID-19. Turning to the study itself: The study drew acute and convalescent COVID-19 samples from the United States, Italy and Spain. T cells, B-cell-depleted T cells, or PBMCs supplied cDNA or gDNA.

Each participant's cohort was designated according to participant-reported clinical history. Generated by immunoSEQ multiplex PCR, the TCRdb table keeps only in-frame clones and is missing some. Altogether 350,000 to 550,000 clones are present, more than 80% being singletons, with the ten largest covering around 1.1%. Trimming took 9 bases from V and 6 from J; bases not matched to a gene: 7. CDR1 is MDHEN and CDR2 is SYDVKM in the germline V gene. This CDR3 is 14 amino acids long. V and J are TRBV28 and TRBJ2-1; 11 bases map to TRBD2. Material: PBMCs or T cells enriched from blood (not recorded which). The receptor was derived from a man aged 30-40 years who had recovered from COVID-19. This chain's CDR3 is CASATSGSGNEQFF. The CDR3 DNA reads TGTGCCAGTGCCACTAGCGGGAGTGGCAATGAGCAGTTCTTC.